This T cell receptor beta chain was sequenced for a study of T cells in localized non-small cell lung cancer. Assay: immunoSEQ multiplex PCR; the TCRdb copy retains only in-frame clones and omits some. Of fewer than 15,000 clones detected, roughly 28% appear once; the ten largest clones hold about 7.2%. This clone was seen many times. The antigen is unknown. The study, taken as a whole, reports: Longer overall survival was associated with a higher density of T cells in the blood. Uninvolved neighboring lung showed the greatest T cell clonality, exceeding tumor.

In germline, CDR1 is SGHNT, CDR2 YENEEA. Trimming stripped 1 base from V and 3 bases from J, with 10 bases between. The CDR3 has 15 residues. This chain joins TRBV11-3 and TRBJ1-5; no reliable D call. The receptor's source is an older female donor with stage I lung adenocarcinoma. Sequencing used lung tumor tissue, obtained before any cancer treatment. CDR3 protein: CASSLGLGFNQPQHF. CDR3 in DNA: TGTGCCAGCAGCTTAGGGTTGGGTTTCAATCAGCCCCAGCATTTT.